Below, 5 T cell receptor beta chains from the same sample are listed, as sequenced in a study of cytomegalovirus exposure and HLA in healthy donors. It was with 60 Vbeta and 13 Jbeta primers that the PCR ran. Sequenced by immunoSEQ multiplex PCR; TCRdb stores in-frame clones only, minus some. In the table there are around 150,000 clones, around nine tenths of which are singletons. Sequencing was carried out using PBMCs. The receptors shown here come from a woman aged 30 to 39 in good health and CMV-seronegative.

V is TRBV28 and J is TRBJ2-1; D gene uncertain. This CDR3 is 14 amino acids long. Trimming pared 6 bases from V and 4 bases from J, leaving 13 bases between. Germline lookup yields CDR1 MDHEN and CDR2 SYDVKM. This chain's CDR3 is CASRVSRIYNEQFF. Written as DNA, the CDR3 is TGTGCCAGCAGGGTTAGTCGAATTTACAATGAGCAGTTCTTC.

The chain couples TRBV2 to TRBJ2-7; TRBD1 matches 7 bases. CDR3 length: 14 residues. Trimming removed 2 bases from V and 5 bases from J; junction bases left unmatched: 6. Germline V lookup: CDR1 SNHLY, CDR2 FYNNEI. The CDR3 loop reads CASSERQGMDEQYF. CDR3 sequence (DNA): TGTGCCAGCAGTGAAAGACAGGGTATGGACGAGCAGTACTTC.

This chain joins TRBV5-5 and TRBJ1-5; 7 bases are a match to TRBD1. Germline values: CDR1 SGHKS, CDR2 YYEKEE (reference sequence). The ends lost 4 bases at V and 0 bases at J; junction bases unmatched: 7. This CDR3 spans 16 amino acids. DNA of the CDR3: TGTGCCAGCAGCCCGGGACAGCCTAATAGCAATCAGCCCCAGCATTTT. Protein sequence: CASSPGQPNSNQPQHF.

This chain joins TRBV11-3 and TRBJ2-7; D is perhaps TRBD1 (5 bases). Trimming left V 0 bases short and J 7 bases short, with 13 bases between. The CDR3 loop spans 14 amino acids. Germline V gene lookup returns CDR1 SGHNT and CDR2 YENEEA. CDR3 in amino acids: CASSLDRAAPEQYF. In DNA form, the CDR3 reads TGTGCCAGCAGCTTAGACAGGGCGGCCCCTGAGCAGTACTTC.

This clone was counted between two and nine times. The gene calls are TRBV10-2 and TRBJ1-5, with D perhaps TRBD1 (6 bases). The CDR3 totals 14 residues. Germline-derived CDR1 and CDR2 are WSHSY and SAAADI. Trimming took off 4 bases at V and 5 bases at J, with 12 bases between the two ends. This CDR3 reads CASSVGRGYQPQHF. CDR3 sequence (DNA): TGCGCCAGCAGTGTGGGCAGGGGCTATCAGCCCCAGCATTTT.